The rows below give T cell receptor beta chains drawn from one sample of a study of blood T cell repertoires in COVID-19. The repertoire was sequenced with immunoSEQ multiplex PCR; TCRdb's copy has only in-frame clones and lacks some. The sample carries 110,000 or so clones, less than 85% recorded once. Material: peripheral blood. These receptors came from a woman aged 35 to 49 with acute or convalescent COVID-19. Each CDR3 is given with its conserved first and last residue.

j_call v_call cdr3_aa
TRBJ2-5 TRBV10-2 CASSAPGLEREPQYF
TRBJ2-2 TRBV19 CASSIDRGGTGELFF
TRBJ1-1 TRBV10-1 CASSEPSRGYLNTEAFF
TRBJ2-2 TRBV24-1 CATSDWSRSGELFF
TRBJ1-3 TRBV9 CASSVTFGGESSGNTIYF
TRBJ1-2 TRBV28 CASSIFGDRPTNYGYTF
TRBJ2-1 TRBV19 CASSYGTGGVNEQFF
TRBJ1-2 TRBV11-2 CASSRQGGGYTF
TRBJ1-1 TRBV10-3 CAISDTAGKGAEAFF
TRBJ2-1 TRBV5-4 CASSWPTSGVEQFF
TRBJ1-2 TRBV12-3/TRBV12-4 CASSPSGQLGYTF
TRBJ1-2 TRBV7-9 CASSFLQASNYGYTF
TRBJ2-3 TRBV20-1 CSASGQTGTDTQYF
TRBJ1-1 TRBV7-8 CASSLGTALNTEAFF
TRBJ2-2 TRBV30 CAWSGQGAGELFF
TRBJ1-1 TRBV4-3 CASSTGQSGTEAFF